This TCR beta chain is from a study of CD8 T cells in ankylosing spondylitis. General study results and limits: Prior literature has documented some motif variants in synovial fluid and blood from reactive arthritis. Clones linked with disease were CD8+ and fairly uncommon in the peripheral blood. Significant enrichment of disease-linked clones was reportedly seen in matched ankylosing spondylitis synovial fluid. A motif of under 10 highly homologous TCR beta variants was seen as apparently characteristic of ankylosing spondylitis blood.

CDR3 size: 14 residues. Germline CDR1 SEHNR, CDR2 FQNEAQ (reference sequence). With 4 bases removed from V and 5 bases from J, the gap between germline ends came to 14 bases. This clonotype was found many times. The antigen remains undetermined. Using quantitative 5'-RACE with molecular barcodes, the authors made TCR beta libraries. MiXCR, applied by TCRdb to the 5' RACE reads, yields one record per CDR3 protein. The table includes fewer than 550,000 distinct CDR3 sequences, roughly 5% detected once. The source of this sequence is a male donor with ankylosing spondylitis. This chain joins TRBV7-9 and TRBJ1-1; D may be TRBD1 (6 bases). The sequencing input was blood, either unsorted or a sorted T cell fraction (not recorded which). The CDR3 sequence is CASSSRGSGTEAFF. CDR3 in DNA: TGTGCCAGCAGCTCAAGGGGGAGTGGAACTGAAGCTTTCTTT.